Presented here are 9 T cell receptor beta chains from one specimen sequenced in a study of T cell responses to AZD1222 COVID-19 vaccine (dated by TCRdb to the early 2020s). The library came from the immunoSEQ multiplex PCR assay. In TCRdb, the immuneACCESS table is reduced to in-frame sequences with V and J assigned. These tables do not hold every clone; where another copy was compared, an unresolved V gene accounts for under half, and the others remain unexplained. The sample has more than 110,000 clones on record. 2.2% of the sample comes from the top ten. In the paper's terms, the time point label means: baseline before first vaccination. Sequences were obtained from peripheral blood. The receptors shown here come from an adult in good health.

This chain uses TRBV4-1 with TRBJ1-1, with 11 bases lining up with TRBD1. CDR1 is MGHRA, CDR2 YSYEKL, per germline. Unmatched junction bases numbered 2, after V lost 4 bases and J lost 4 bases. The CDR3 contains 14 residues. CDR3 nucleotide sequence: TGCGCCAGCAGCCCGGGACAGGGGGGCACTGAAGCTTTCTTT. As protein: CASSPGQGGTEAFF.

CDR3 in DNA: TGTGCCAGCAGCTCGGCGGGTTCAGATACGCAGTATTTT. It codes for CASSSAGSDTQYF. The chain links TRBV7-8 to TRBJ2-3; maybe TRBD2 (5 bases). The ends were cut back, 4 bases at V and 4 bases at J, with 9 bases in the middle. The germline CDR1 and CDR2 sequences are SGHVS and FQNEAQ. The CDR3 sequence is 13 residues long.

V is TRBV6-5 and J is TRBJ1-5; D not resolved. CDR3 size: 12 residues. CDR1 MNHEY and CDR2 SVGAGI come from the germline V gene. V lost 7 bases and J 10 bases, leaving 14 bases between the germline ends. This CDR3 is CASNRPVGPQHF. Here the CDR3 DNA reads TGTGCCAGCAATCGACCAGTCGGCCCCCAGCATTTT.

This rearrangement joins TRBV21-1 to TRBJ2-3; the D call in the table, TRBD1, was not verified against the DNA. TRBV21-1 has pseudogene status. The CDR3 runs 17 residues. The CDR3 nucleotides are TGTGCCAGCAGCAACCCGGACAACCCAGGATACACAGATACGCAGTATTTT. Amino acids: CASSNPDNPGYTDTQYF.

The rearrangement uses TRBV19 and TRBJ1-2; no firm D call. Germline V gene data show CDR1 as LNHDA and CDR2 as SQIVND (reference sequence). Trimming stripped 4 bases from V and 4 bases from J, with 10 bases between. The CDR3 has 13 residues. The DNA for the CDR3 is TGTGCCAGTAGTAAGCAGAGTCGCTATGGCTACACCTTC. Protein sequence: CASSKQSRYGYTF.

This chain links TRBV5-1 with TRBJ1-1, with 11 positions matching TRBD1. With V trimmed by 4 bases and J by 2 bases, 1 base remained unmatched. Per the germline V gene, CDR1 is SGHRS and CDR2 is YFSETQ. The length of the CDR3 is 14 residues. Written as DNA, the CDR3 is TGCGCCAGCAGCGGGACAGGGGGAAACACTGAAGCTTTCTTT. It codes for CASSGTGGNTEAFF.

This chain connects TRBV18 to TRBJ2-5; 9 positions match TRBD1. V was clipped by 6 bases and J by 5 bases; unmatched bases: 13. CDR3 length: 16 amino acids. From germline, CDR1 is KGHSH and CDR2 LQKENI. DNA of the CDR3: TGTGCCAGCTCTCTCACTGGCGGGACAGGGAGGGAGACCCAGTACTTC. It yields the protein CASSLTGGTGRETQYF.

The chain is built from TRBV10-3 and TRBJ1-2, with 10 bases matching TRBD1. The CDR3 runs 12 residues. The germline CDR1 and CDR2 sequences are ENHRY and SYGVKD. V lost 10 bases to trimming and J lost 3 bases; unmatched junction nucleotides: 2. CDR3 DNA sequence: TGTGCCACGGGGACAGGGGACTATGGCTACACCTTC. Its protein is CATGTGDYGYTF.

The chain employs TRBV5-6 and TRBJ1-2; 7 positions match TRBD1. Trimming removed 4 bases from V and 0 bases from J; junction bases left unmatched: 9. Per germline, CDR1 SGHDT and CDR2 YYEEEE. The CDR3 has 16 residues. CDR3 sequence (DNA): TGTGCCAGCAGCCCTACGACAGGGTGGGCTAACTATGGCTACACCTTC. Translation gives CASSPTTGWANYGYTF.